This passage covers 21 T cell receptor beta chains from one sample sequenced in a study of blood T cell repertoires in COVID-19 (dated by TCRdb to about 2020). Library preparation employed the immunoSEQ multiplex PCR assay. In TCRdb, the immuneACCESS table is reduced to in-frame sequences with V and J assigned. These tables do not hold every clone; where another copy was compared, an unresolved V gene accounts for under half, and the others remain unexplained. This sample is represented by more than 95,000 clones; 65% to 90% of them were singletons. About 40% of the sample belongs to the ten largest clones. Source material: peripheral blood. The receptors were gathered from a man older than 75 with acute or convalescent COVID-19.

The chain couples TRBV5-4 to TRBJ1-1; D remains unclear. The germline V gene has CDR1 SGHNT and CDR2 YYREEE (reference sequence). V was clipped by 0 bases and J by 2 bases, with 14 bases between them. CDR3 length equals 16 residues. In DNA, the CDR3 is TGTGCCAGCAGCTTGGGCGAACAACAGTTAAACACTGAAGCTTTCTTT. Translated: CASSLGEQQLNTEAFF.

The genes are TRBV12-3 or TRBV12-4 and TRBJ1-2, with D perhaps TRBD1 (6 bases). The CDR3 length is 12 residues. Trimming pared 10 bases from V and 4 bases from J, leaving 13 bases between. The chain's CDR3 is CATDRQTYGYTF. DNA for the CDR3: TGTGCCACGGACAGACAGACCTATGGCTACACCTTC.

This chain connects TRBV28 to TRBJ1-5, with TRBD1 matching over 12 bases. V was clipped by 2 bases and J by 9 bases; unmatched bases: 5. The length of the CDR3 is 15 residues. CDR1 MDHEN and CDR2 SYDVKM come from the germline V gene. The CDR3 sequence: CASSLGRDRGPPQHF. The CDR3 DNA follows: TGTGCCAGCAGTTTAGGACGGGACAGGGGGCCGCCCCAGCATTTT.

V usage is TRBV2 and J usage is TRBJ1-2; 8 positions agree with TRBD1. This CDR3 is built from 16 residues. Germline V CDR1 and CDR2: SNHLY, FYNNEI. Trimming removed 4 bases from V and 8 bases from J; junction bases left unmatched: 15. The CDR3 DNA is TGTGCCAGCAGTGGTCAGGGGGCAGCCACTAAGGAGGGCTACACCTTC. Its translation: CASSGQGAATKEGYTF.

The rearrangement uses TRBV6-6 and TRBJ1-4; 7 bases are a match to TRBD1. From germline, CDR1 is MNHNY and CDR2 SVGAGI (reference sequence). The CDR3 has 17 residues. With V trimmed by 5 bases and J by 5 bases, 14 bases remained unmatched. The DNA of the CDR3 is TGTGCCAGCAGTCGTTCTCTTCCGGGACAGTGGAATGAAAAACTGTTTTTT. Translation gives CASSRSLPGQWNEKLFF.

The rearrangement links TRBV5-1 to TRBJ2-7; 8 nucleotides line up with TRBD2. The V gene's germline CDR1 is SGHRS and CDR2 YFSETQ. The length of the CDR3 is 16 residues. J was trimmed by 6 bases and V by 4 bases; bases with no gene match: 15. As DNA, the CDR3 is TGCGCCAGCAGCGCTTTAAGAGCGGGAGCAGTCTCCGAGCAGTACTTC. This gives the protein CASSALRAGAVSEQYF. The full variable domain, rest sourced from reference TRBV5-1 and TRBJ2-7, is KAGVTQTPRYLIKTRGQQVTLSCSPISGHRSVSWYQQTPGQGLQFLFEYFSETQRNKGNFPGRFSGRQFSNSRSEMNVSTLELGDSALYLCASSALRAGAVSEQYFGPGTRLTVT.

The chain links TRBV11-2 to TRBJ1-2; D not resolved. The CDR3 spans 13 residues. Germline V gene sequence: CDR1 SGHAT, CDR2 FQNNGV. Trimming shortened V by 5 bases and J by 6 bases, and 13 bases separated the two germline ends. This chain's CDR3 is CASSPLRGNGYTF. CDR3 coding DNA: TGTGCCAGCAGCCCCCTTCGGGGAAATGGCTACACCTTC.

The chain recombines TRBV9 with TRBJ2-2, with 7 positions matching TRBD2. Germline assignment: CDR1 SGDLS and CDR2 YYNGEE. CDR3 length equals 16 residues. V lost 2 bases to trimming and J lost 4 bases; unmatched junction nucleotides: 8. CDR3: CASSVQPGTTTGELFF. The CDR3 DNA is TGTGCCAGCAGCGTCCAACCCGGGACTACCACCGGGGAGCTGTTTTTT. Looking up the rest from reference TRBV9 and TRBJ2-2 gives the full variable domain: DSGVTQTPKHLITATGQRVTLRCSPRSGDLSVYWYQQSLDQGLQFLIQYYNGEERAKGNILERFSAQQFPDLHSELNLSSLELGDSALYFCASSVQPGTTTGELFFGEGSRLTVL.

This clone was seen just once. CDR3 sequence reads: CASRTGWEKLFF. The CDR3 bases are TGTGCCAGTAGGACAGGTTGGGAAAAACTGTTTTTT. This chain joins TRBV28 and TRBJ1-4; 7 bases map to TRBD1. From germline, CDR1 is MDHEN and CDR2 SYDVKM. There are 12 residues in the CDR3. V shed 9 bases, J shed 8 bases, and the junction held 6 bases outside the gene matches.

The chain employs TRBV28 and TRBJ2-1, with D tentatively TRBD2 (6 bases). The CDR3 has 13 residues. The ends were cut back, 11 bases at V and 1 base at J, with 12 bases in the middle. Looked up from germline, CDR1 is MDHEN and CDR2 is SYDVKM. The CDR3 region has the DNA TGTGCCGCTAGGGGAGGTTCCTACAATGAGCAGTTCTTC. Translating gives CAARGGSYNEQFF.

V and J are TRBV4-1 and TRBJ2-6; weak D call: TRBD1 (6 bases). The CDR3 is 18 residues long. Trimming took off 0 bases at V and 0 bases at J, with 12 bases between the two ends. Germline values: CDR1 MGHRA, CDR2 YSYEKL. CDR3: CASSQDFLDSSGANVLTF. Written as DNA, the CDR3 is TGCGCCAGCAGCCAAGATTTCCTGGACAGCTCTGGGGCCAACGTCCTGACTTTC.

J is TRBJ1-3 and V is TRBV4-1; 8 positions agree with TRBD1. After removal of 5 bases from V and 0 bases from J, the junction contained 9 bases not matched to a gene. The CDR3 has 17 residues. From germline, CDR1 is MGHRA and CDR2 YSYEKL. The CDR3: CASSFSDRDSSGNTIYF. CDR3 nucleotide sequence: TGCGCCAGCAGCTTTTCGGACAGGGACAGCTCTGGAAACACCATATATTTT.

The chain has TRBV19 and TRBJ2-5, with TRBD1 identical over 11 bases. The CDR3 is made up of 15 amino acids. Germline trimming cut 3 bases from V and 6 bases from J; bases unmatched to any gene: 6. Germline V gives CDR1 LNHDA, CDR2 SQIVND (reference sequence). The CDR3 nucleotides read TGTGCCAGTAGTATTCCGGGACAGGGGGAGAAGACCCAGTACTTC. This codes for CASSIPGQGEKTQYF.

V and J are TRBV6-5 and TRBJ1-5, with a weak D call TRBD1 (5 bases). Germline V gene data show CDR1 as MNHEY and CDR2 as SVGAGI. The CDR3 loop spans 15 amino acids. The germline V and J ends were trimmed by 2 bases and 5 bases, with 13 bases remaining between them. The CDR3 protein is CASSYDPQGHQPQHF. CDR3 sequence (DNA): TGTGCCAGCAGTTACGACCCCCAGGGTCATCAGCCCCAGCATTTT.

The V and J genes are TRBV7-3 and TRBJ2-3, with 8 bases that match TRBD1. The CDR3 runs to 15 residues. V shed 5 bases, J shed 0 bases, and the junction held 4 bases outside the gene matches. Germline-derived CDR1 and CDR2 are SGHTA and FQGTGA. The CDR3 spells CASSLDRVSTDTQYF. The CDR3 DNA reads as TGTGCCAGCAGCCTGGACAGGGTTAGCACAGATACGCAGTATTTT.

CDR3 sequence: CAWSVQVQGKPQHF. The DNA for the CDR3 is TGTGCCTGGAGTGTACAGGTGCAGGGGAAGCCCCAGCATTTT. The chain combines TRBV30 with TRBJ1-5; perhaps TRBD1 as D (6 bases). This CDR3 has 14 residues. V was trimmed by 0 bases and J by 8 bases, leaving 14 bases between them. CDR1 and CDR2 (germline): GTSNPN, SVGIG (reference sequence).

This sequence joins TRBV6-2 or TRBV6-3 and TRBJ1-4, with D hard to call. V lost 1 base to trimming and J lost 5 bases, with 5 bases between them. The CDR3 is 13 amino acids. CDR1 and CDR2 (germline): MNHEY, SVGEGT. The CDR3 sequence: CASSYLKNEKLFF. CDR3 DNA: TGTGCCAGCAGTTACTTAAAAAATGAAAAACTGTTTTTT.

The V and J genes are TRBV19 and TRBJ2-1; TRBD2 might be the D (6 bases). V dropped 1 base and J dropped 1 base, with 8 bases sitting between them. Germline CDR1 reads LNHDA; CDR2 reads SQIVND (reference sequence). This CDR3 is 15 amino acids long. CDR3 in amino acids: CASSIGGVSYNEQFF. The CDR3 region has the DNA TGTGCCAGTAGTATAGGGGGGGTTTCCTACAATGAGCAGTTCTTC.

The chain carries TRBV18 and TRBJ2-7; 8 positions match TRBD2. The V gene's germline CDR1 is KGHSH and CDR2 LQKENI. The CDR3 has 14 amino acids. Trimming removed 4 bases from V and 3 bases from J; junction bases left unmatched: 5. The CDR3 reads CASSQSAGGYEQYF. CDR3 DNA sequence: TGTGCCAGCTCACAGAGTGCGGGGGGCTACGAGCAGTACTTC.

The chain is built from TRBV7-8 and TRBJ1-4; D is uncertain. The CDR3 is 16 amino acids. The V and J ends lost 5 bases and 8 bases respectively, with 21 bases between them. CDR1 SGHVS and CDR2 FQNEAQ come from the germline V gene. The CDR3: CASSPSPGPKREKLFF. The CDR3 region has the DNA TGTGCCAGCAGCCCCTCCCCGGGCCCTAAGCGGGAAAAACTGTTTTTT.

The chain couples TRBV3-1 (or the pseudogene TRBV3-2) to TRBJ2-7, with D hard to call. The CDR3 runs to 14 residues. V lost 3 bases and J lost 3, with 12 bases in between. Germline CDR1 LGHDT, CDR2 YNNKEL (reference sequence). The CDR3 nucleotides are TGTGCCAGCAGCCAGAATGACCACAGCTACGAGCAGTACTTC. Its translation is CASSQNDHSYEQYF.